This T cell receptor beta chain was obtained from a study of follicular helper T cells after annual influenza vaccination. On the study more broadly: Some donors were sampled over the 2013-2014, 2014-2015 and 2015-2016 vaccinations.

V was cut by 7 bases and J by 4 bases, with 21 bases left in between. CDR1 is SEHNR, CDR2 FQNEAQ, per germline (reference sequence). The CDR3 totals 16 residues. Sequencing of TCRB used Survey level resolution. Assay used: immunoSEQ multiplex PCR; TCRdb lists only in-frame clones, some missing. The table has 10,000 to 15,000 clones, under 80% seen once. The time point is: 2014-2015 season, pre-vaccination. This clone was seen more than once but under ten times. Its antigen is not known. Study-level points and caveats: Day 7 ICOS+CD38+ clones later appeared mostly in ICOS-CD38- cTfh. Successive annual vaccinations recalled a recurrent oligoclonal ICOS+CD38+ cTfh response with influenza-specific clonotypes.

The specimen comprised CXCR5- memory CD4+ T cells sorted from blood, sampled on the day of influenza vaccination. The chain has TRBV7-9 and TRBJ2-3; no reliable D call. The TCR was taken from an adult who received the influenza vaccine. The CDR3 here is CASTGPGRISSDTQYF. For the CDR3, the DNA is TGTGCCAGCACGGGTCCCGGGCGTATTTCTTCAGATACGCAGTATTTT. Using reference TRBV7-9 and TRBJ2-3 for the parts outside the CDR3, the full variable domain is DTGVSQNPRHKITKRGQNVTFRCDPISEHNRLYWYRQTLGQGPEFLTYFQNEAQLEKSRLLSDRFSAERPKGSFSTLEIQRTEQGDSAMYLCASTGPGRISSDTQYFGPGTRLTVL.